These 5 T cell receptor beta chains were sequenced from one sample in a study of shared clonotypes between healthy human individuals. Only in-frame clones appear in the TCRdb table, and some are missing; sequencing was by immunoSEQ multiplex PCR. The sample lists roughly 2.2 million clones; around 93% were seen once. The source material was naive CD4+ T cells from PBMCs. Described subset: CD45RA+ positively selected. The receptors here all came from a man aged 18-30 years in good health. Some clones in this sample may be carry-over from other donors' samples.

This chain joins TRBV11-2 and TRBJ2-7; no definite D call. CDR1 and CDR2 (germline): SGHAT, FQNNGV. V was trimmed by 1 base and J by 5 bases, leaving 12 bases between them. The CDR3 runs to 14 residues. The CDR3 DNA reads as TGTGCCAGCAGCTTAGCGGCGGTGGGCCACGAGCAGTACTTC. Translation gives CASSLAAVGHEQYF.

The J gene is TRBJ2-1, the V gene TRBV5-1; no reliable D call. V gave up 2 bases and J gave up 6 bases, with 15 bases separating them. The germline CDR1 and CDR2 sequences are SGHRS and YFSETQ. This CDR3 is 15 amino acids long. The CDR3 nucleotides are TGCGCCAGCAGCTTCCCCAGCTTCAGCCCCAATGAGCAGTTCTTC. This gives the protein CASSFPSFSPNEQFF.

The chain recombines TRBV2 with TRBJ1-1; TRBD1 agrees at 7 bases. Germline V gives CDR1 SNHLY, CDR2 FYNNEI. V trimming: 7 bases; J trimming: 2 bases; junction bases outside the gene matches: 7. CDR3 size: 14 residues. The CDR3 nucleotides are TGTGCCAGCACTTTGGACAGGTTTAACACTGAAGCTTTCTTT. It translates to CASTLDRFNTEAFF.

The rearrangement joins TRBV12-5 to TRBJ2-5; TRBD1 matches 7 bases. With V trimmed by 6 bases and J by 7 bases, 8 bases remained unmatched. Germline-derived CDR1 and CDR2 are LGHNT and FRNRAP. The CDR3 extends over 13 amino acids. The CDR3, as DNA: TGTGCTAGTGGCCGGGACAGCGTGGGGACCCAGTACTTC. Encoded protein: CASGRDSVGTQYF.

This clone came up once. The rearrangement joins TRBV5-1 to TRBJ2-1; 11 nucleotides line up with TRBD2. Germline CDR1 reads SGHRS; CDR2 reads YFSETQ. The V and J ends lost 4 bases and 4 bases, in that order; junction bases with no gene match: 7. CDR3 size: 16 residues. CDR3 amino acids: CASSGPGTSGYNEQFF. The CDR3 DNA is TGCGCCAGCAGCGGTCCCGGGACTAGCGGATACAATGAGCAGTTCTTC.